This is a list of T cell receptor beta chains from one sample in a study of T-cell memory formation after mild COVID-19. In TCRdb, the 5' RACE reads were re-called with MiXCR into one record per CDR3 protein. The sample has under 300,000 distinct CDR3 sequences; approximately 8% are singletons. Input material: PBMCs or a T cell subset sorted from them (not recorded which). These receptors all come from a man younger than 35 who had mild COVID-19 (a few samples of this study predate the infection). Cell type and time point are not known. Each CDR3 is given with its conserved first and last residue. The D gene is left open where the match is weak. Clone size is given for some rows only: seen once, a few or many times, or a class if the clone is expanded.

clone_size j_call d_call v_call cdr3_aa cdr3_nt
few TRBJ2-5 . TRBV20-1 CSAFEPIQETQYF TGCAGTGCGTTTGAACCTATCCAAGAGACCCAGTACTTC
. TRBJ1-5 . TRBV4-1 CASSQPRTGQPQHF TGCGCCAGCAGCCAACCCCGGACCGGACAGCCCCAGCATTTT
many TRBJ2-3 TRBD2 TRBV9 CASSAPGTSGGITDTQYF TGTGCCAGCAGCGCCCCCGGGACTAGCGGGGGAATCACAGATACGCAGTATTTT
. TRBJ2-1 TRBD2 TRBV9 CASSVVASGGYNEQFF TGTGCCAGCAGCGTAGTGGCTAGCGGGGGCTACAATGAGCAGTTCTTC
. TRBJ1-2 TRBD1 TRBV7-2 CASSLVQTGRANYGYTF TGTGCCAGCAGCTTAGTACAGACAGGGAGAGCTAACTATGGCTACACCTTC
. TRBJ1-2 . TRBV12-3/TRBV12-4 CASRRDRLYGYTF TGTGCCAGCAGACGTGACAGACTCTATGGCTACACCTTC
few TRBJ1-1 . TRBV29-1 CSVEVTRNTEAFF TGCAGCGTTGAAGTGACGAGGAACACTGAAGCTTTCTTT
. TRBJ2-3 . TRBV5-1 CASRKDVTDTQYF TGCGCCAGCAGGAAGGACGTCACAGATACGCAGTATTTT
many TRBJ1-1 . TRBV5-1 CASSLVGQLNTEAFF TGCGCCAGCAGCTTGGTGGGACAACTGAACACTGAAGCTTTCTTT
many TRBJ2-2 . TRBV7-2 CASSKNRGHRELFF TGTGCCAGCAGCAAGAACCGGGGTCACCGGGAGCTGTTTTTT
few TRBJ1-2 . TRBV7-2 CASSSDRFRYTF TGTGCCAGCAGCAGCGACAGGTTTCGCTACACCTTC
once TRBJ1-4 . TRBV15 CATSRSIEEGGEKLFF TGTGCCACCAGCAGATCCATCGAGGAGGGAGGGGAAAAACTGTTTTTT
many TRBJ1-1 . TRBV12-3/TRBV12-4 CASSLSGGTEAFF TGTGCCAGCAGTTTATCGGGGGGCACTGAAGCTTTCTTT
. TRBJ2-2 TRBD2 TRBV29-1 CSVRTRNTGELFF TGCAGCGTCCGGACTAGGAACACCGGGGAGCTGTTTTTT
. TRBJ1-1 . TRBV7-6 CASSLPDTEAFF TGTGCCAGCAGCTTGCCCGACACTGAAGCTTTCTTT
. TRBJ2-5 TRBD2 TRBV2 CASSGAASGGAISETQYF TGTGCCAGCAGTGGGGCGGCTAGCGGGGGGGCCATCTCAGAGACCCAGTACTTC
. TRBJ2-1 . TRBV7-9 CASIHKGDPTTEEQFF TGTGCCAGCATCCATAAGGGGGACCCGACGACGGAAGAGCAGTTCTTC